This T cell receptor (beta chain) was retrieved from a study of T-cell memory formation after mild COVID-19. CDR3 length equals 12 residues. CDR1 is SQVTM, CDR2 ANQGSEA, per germline. V was cut by 7 bases and J by 3 bases, with 9 bases left in between. This clonotype was counted between two and nine times. The antigen is unknown. TCRdb passed the 5' RACE reads through MiXCR, listing each CDR3 protein once. Here the sample spans some 350,000 distinct CDR3 sequences, 10% to 15% being singletons. General observations from the study: Of the contracting clones, CD4+ ones lay mainly in CM and EM, and CD8+ ones in EMRA.

This TCR was sampled from a man between 18 and 35 years old who had mild COVID-19 (a few samples of this study predate the infection). Cell type and time point are not known. The chain carries TRBV29-1 and TRBJ2-2; D assignment may be TRBD1 or TRBD2 (5 bases each). Input material: PBMCs or a T cell subset sorted from them (not recorded which). Here the CDR3 DNA reads TGCAGCGGCCGGGGCTACACCGGGGAGCTGTTTTTT. It yields the protein CSGRGYTGELFF.